These T cell receptor beta chains were read from a single sample in a study of OX40 agonist ivuxolimab in advanced cancers. Only in-frame clones appear in the TCRdb table, and some are missing; sequencing was by immunoSEQ multiplex PCR. The repertoire includes around 60,000 clones, 70% to 90% of them detected once, and approximately 0.8% sits in the top ten. This specimen was CD4+ or CD8+ T cells sorted from blood, taken in a trial of the OX40 agonist ivuxolimab. All receptors derive from an adult with an advanced solid tumor such as melanoma, head and neck, liver or kidney cancer. The CDR3 runs from the conserved cysteine through the conserved F or W. A D gene is named only where the DNA matches it firmly. Rows may omit the clone size; those that give it use once, few, many or a size class.

CDR3 DNA	CDR3 protein	CDR3 length	J gene	D gene	clone size	V gene
TGTGCCAGCAGCTTCTCAGAGGGGGCGAACACCGGGGAGCTGTTTTTT	CASSFSEGANTGELFF	16	TRBJ2-2	.	.	TRBV7-8
TGTGCCAGCAGTTCCCGTTTAGCGGGAGCCCGGCAAGAGACCCAGTACTTC	CASSSRLAGARQETQYF	17	TRBJ2-5	TRBD2	once	TRBV27
TGTGCCAGCAGCGTAGATCTGGGACAGGGGGGTACCGGGGAGCTGTTTTTT	CASSVDLGQGGTGELFF	17	TRBJ2-2	TRBD1	.	TRBV9
TGTGCCGGTCAGACAGGGGCAGAGGATACGCAGTATTTT	CAGQTGAEDTQYF	13	TRBJ2-3	TRBD1	.	TRBV30
TGCGCCAGCAGTGAGTCGGCCAGCTTCGGTGAGGAGACCCAGTACTTC	CASSESASFGEETQYF	16	TRBJ2-5	.	.	TRBV10-1
TGTGCCAGTAGCCCGACCGGGGCTAGCACAGATACGCAGTATTTT	CASSPTGASTDTQYF	15	TRBJ2-3	.	.	TRBV19
TGTGCCAGCAGGCGGGGACGGACCTCAGAAGCTTTCTTT	CASRRGRTSEAFF	13	TRBJ1-1	.	.	TRBV6-5
TGTGCCAGCAGAGTTTTTCGCGACTATGGCTACACCTTC	CASRVFRDYGYTF	13	TRBJ1-2	.	once	TRBV28
TGTGCCAGCAGCACCCCGGGCCCCCCGGCGGAGACCCAGTACTTC	CASSTPGPPAETQYF	15	TRBJ2-5	.	.	TRBV5-5
TGTGCCAGCAGCCCGGGGGGTGGGAGTGAGGATACGCAGTATTTT	CASSPGGGSEDTQYF	15	TRBJ2-3	TRBD2	.	TRBV5-8
TGTGCCAGCAGCTTTGGACAGGGTGAAAAACTGTTTTTT	CASSFGQGEKLFF	13	TRBJ1-4	TRBD1	.	TRBV11-2
TGCGCCAGCAGTTGGTCGGCGGGAGCCAGTAGGGTAAATGAGCAGTTCTTC	CASSWSAGASRVNEQFF	17	TRBJ2-1	TRBD2	.	TRBV5-1
TGTGCCAGCAGTTACAGGGGAGGGGCTGAAGCTTTCTTT	CASSYRGGAEAFF	13	TRBJ1-1	TRBD1	.	TRBV5-4
TGTGCCAGCAGCTCCAGGGGGGTCACCTACGAGCAGTACTTC	CASSSRGVTYEQYF	14	TRBJ2-7	.	.	TRBV7-2
TGCGCCAGCAGCTGGGGACAGGGTTCTCACGAGCAGTACTTC	CASSWGQGSHEQYF	14	TRBJ2-7	TRBD1	.	TRBV5-1
TGTGCCAGCAGCTTCCGGCCTGATACGCAGTATTTT	CASSFRPDTQYF	12	TRBJ2-3	.	.	TRBV11-3
TGTGCCAGCAGCCAAGAAGACAGGGAAGGTCAGCCCCAGCATTTT	CASSQEDREGQPQHF	15	TRBJ1-5	TRBD1	.	TRBV14
TGCAGCGTTGGGACAGGGGAAAACATTCAGTACTTC	CSVGTGENIQYF	12	TRBJ2-4	TRBD1	.	TRBV29-1
TGTGCCAGCAGTGAGGGGGTCCCCCGGTACTTC	CASSEGVPRYF	11	TRBJ2-5	.	.	TRBV6-1
TGTGCCAGCTCACCGACTGAGGGATCTAACACTGAAGCTTTCTTT	CASSPTEGSNTEAFF	15	TRBJ1-1	.	.	TRBV18
TGTGCCAGCAGCTCAGGGTACAGGAAGACCCAGTACTTC	CASSSGYRKTQYF	13	TRBJ2-5	.	.	TRBV13
TGTGCCAGCAGTTTTAGTGGGGACTCCTACGAGCAGTACTTC	CASSFSGDSYEQYF	14	TRBJ2-7	.	.	TRBV28
TGCGCCAGCAGCTTGGTGGAGGGCGGGGATACGCAGTATTTT	CASSLVEGGDTQYF	14	TRBJ2-3	.	.	TRBV5-1
TGTGCCAGCAGCGGGAGACAGGGAGCGGAGACCCAGTACTTC	CASSGRQGAETQYF	14	TRBJ2-5	TRBD1	.	TRBV5-4
TGTGCCAGCAGCAGGCGGGGTGGGGCAGAGTCCTACAATGAGCAGTTCTTC	CASSRRGGAESYNEQFF	17	TRBJ2-1	.	.	TRBV21-1
TGCGCCAGCAGCCCGACAGGGACGAACACTGAAGCTTTCTTT	CASSPTGTNTEAFF	14	TRBJ1-1	TRBD1	.	TRBV4-1
TGTGCCAGCAGTTTATATGGTTCCTATAATTCACCCCTCCACTTT	CASSLYGSYNSPLHF	15	TRBJ1-6	.	.	TRBV27
TGTGCCAGCAGCTTGGATCTGGGCGGGACTAGCGGTCGCAATGAGCAGTTCTTC	CASSLDLGGTSGRNEQFF	18	TRBJ2-1	TRBD2	.	TRBV5-4
TGCGCCAGCAGGGGGACTCGCGGGGGGTACGAGCAGTACTTC	CASRGTRGGYEQYF	14	TRBJ2-7	TRBD2	few	TRBV10-2
TGCGCCAGCAGTGAAGACAGGACAACCTACGAGCAGTACTTC	CASSEDRTTYEQYF	14	TRBJ2-7	.	.	TRBV10-1
TGCGCCAGCAGCCTTCTACAGGGGCGGAAGGAAAAACTGTTTTTT	CASSLLQGRKEKLFF	15	TRBJ1-4	TRBD1	once	TRBV4-1
TGTGCCAGCAGCCATGCAGGGGCCACCGGGGAGCTGTTTTTT	CASSHAGATGELFF	14	TRBJ2-2	.	.	TRBV11-2
TGTGCCAGCAGCCCAGAGTCCGACTCCCAAGAGACCCAGTACTTC	CASSPESDSQETQYF	15	TRBJ2-5	.	.	TRBV5-4
TGCGCCAGCAGCTTGTCGGCAGGGGGGTACAATGAGCAGTTCTTC	CASSLSAGGYNEQFF	15	TRBJ2-1	.	.	TRBV5-1
TGTGCCAGCAGCTTGGTGGGTGGCGTTAGCTCCTACGAGCAGTACTTC	CASSLVGGVSSYEQYF	16	TRBJ2-7	.	.	TRBV5-5
TGTGCCAGCAGCTTGGCCTTCTTGACCTACGAGCAGTACTTC	CASSLAFLTYEQYF	14	TRBJ2-7	.	.	TRBV5-4
TGTGCCAGCAGTGAAGTGGTTTCGGGGCGTTCTATTTCTGCTCTAGCCAAAAACATTCAGTACTTC	CASSEVVSGRSISALAKNIQYF	22	TRBJ2-4	.	.	TRBV6-1
TGTGCCACCACGACCGAAGGAGAGACCCAGTACTTC	CATTTEGETQYF	12	TRBJ2-5	.	.	TRBV6-1
TGCGCCAGCAGCTCCGGGGGGTACCAAGAGACCCAGTACTTC	CASSSGGYQETQYF	14	TRBJ2-5	TRBD2	.	TRBV5-1
TGTGCCAGCAGCAACAGGGGGCTCACTGAAGCTTTCTTT	CASSNRGLTEAFF	13	TRBJ1-1	TRBD1	.	TRBV2
TGTGCCAGCTCACCGCAGGGTCCTTTGGGGGGGGCCAACGTCCTGACTTTC	CASSPQGPLGGANVLTF	17	TRBJ2-6	.	.	TRBV18
TGTGCCAGCAGTCCTCGGGGTAGCGGGAAGTCCGGGGAGCTGTTTTTT	CASSPRGSGKSGELFF	16	TRBJ2-2	TRBD2	.	TRBV27
TGTGCCAGCTCGGGACGACAGGAAACGAACACCGGGGAGCTGTTTTTT	CASSGRQETNTGELFF	16	TRBJ2-2	.	.	TRBV7-9
TGCGCCAGCAGCCGCCGGGGCGAGTTAGACACAGATACGCAGTATTTT	CASSRRGELDTDTQYF	16	TRBJ2-3	.	.	TRBV4-1
TGTGCCAGCAGTTTCGGGGCAGCCAACGCTCCTGAGCAGTACTTC	CASSFGAANAPEQYF	15	TRBJ2-7	.	few	TRBV6-1
TGCAGCGCTGGGGAGCCCGAAAAACTGTTTTTT	CSAGEPEKLFF	11	TRBJ1-4	.	.	TRBV29-1
TGTGCCAGCAGCTTAAGGTTCTCACGCGACGCCTCTGGAAACACCATATATTTT	CASSLRFSRDASGNTIYF	18	TRBJ1-3	.	.	TRBV7-9
TGTGCCAGCTCACCAGGTCGTGGGAGTTCCACAGATACGCAGTATTTT	CASSPGRGSSTDTQYF	16	TRBJ2-3	.	.	TRBV18
TGCGCCAGCAACCTACGGTGGGATGAGCAGTTCTTC	CASNLRWDEQFF	12	TRBJ2-1	.	.	TRBV10-2
TGTGCCAGCAGTTCAACTGGACAGGCGTATGGCTACACCTTC	CASSSTGQAYGYTF	14	TRBJ1-2	TRBD1	.	TRBV6-6
TGTGCCATCGGTCGACAGGGGGCCGTTGAAGCTTTCTTT	CAIGRQGAVEAFF	13	TRBJ1-1	TRBD1	once	TRBV10-3
TGTGCCAGCAGTGAACGGGTATGGGAGCAGTTCTTC	CASSERVWEQFF	12	TRBJ2-1	.	.	TRBV2
TGTGCCAGCAGTTTTACCGGGACAACGGAGCAGTACTTC	CASSFTGTTEQYF	13	TRBJ2-7	.	.	TRBV6-1
TGTGCCAGCAGCTTCGGGACAGGGGGCTACGAGCAGTACTTC	CASSFGTGGYEQYF	14	TRBJ2-7	TRBD1	.	TRBV5-8
TGTGCGAGGAGCTCCTACAATGAGCAGTTCTTC	CARSSYNEQFF	11	TRBJ2-1	.	.	TRBV30
TGCGCCAGCAGCTTGTACCCACAGGGGGATAACAATGAGCAGTTCTTC	CASSLYPQGDNNEQFF	16	TRBJ2-1	TRBD1	.	TRBV5-1
TGTGCCAGCAGCGGGGAGGGGGGCCCAGAGACCCAGTACTTC	CASSGEGGPETQYF	14	TRBJ2-5	.	.	TRBV27
TGTGCCAGCTCGGGGGCCGGGACAGGGTCCTACGAGCAGTACTTC	CASSGAGTGSYEQYF	15	TRBJ2-7	TRBD1	.	TRBV18
TGTGCCAGCAGCCCCCGGACTAGCGGTGACACAGATACGCAGTATTTT	CASSPRTSGDTDTQYF	16	TRBJ2-3	TRBD2	.	TRBV7-8